The 6 T cell receptor beta chains below were found in one sample sequenced in a study of control samples from healthy donors and cancer patients. The table came from immunoSEQ multiplex PCR; TCRdb's copy has only in-frame clones and leaves some out. The sample lists approximately 59,000 clones; approximately 89% were seen once. Input material: PBMCs. These receptors were taken from a woman aged 60-75 years with lung cancer.

This clone has a single count. The chain joins TRBV4-1 to TRBJ2-2; D may correspond to TRBD1 or TRBD2 (5 bases each). Germline CDR1 is MGHRA and CDR2 is YSYEKL. With 3 bases removed from V and 0 bases from J, the gap between germline ends came to 8 bases. The CDR3 sequence is 15 residues long. CDR3 DNA: TGCGCCAGCAGCCAGGGGGTCACGAACACCGGGGAGCTGTTTTTT. Translated: CASSQGVTNTGELFF.

The chain is built from TRBV6-5 and TRBJ1-1; TRBD1 aligns across 7 bases. With V trimmed by 4 bases and J by 0 bases, 2 bases remained unmatched. The CDR3 runs to 14 residues. Germline CDR1 and CDR2: MNHEY and SVGAGI. The CDR3 bases are TGTGCCAGCAGTTTGGGACAGTTGAACACTGAAGCTTTCTTT. This encodes CASSLGQLNTEAFF.

Written as DNA, the CDR3 is TGTGCCATCAGTGAGTCGTGGTCTAGCGGGAGCACAGATACGCAGTATTTT. Translated: CAISESWSSGSTDTQYF. V is TRBV10-3 and J is TRBJ2-3, with 8 bases that match TRBD2. CDR1 is ENHRY and CDR2 is SYGVKD in the germline V gene. The V segment lost 0 bases and the J segment 0 bases; nucleotides outside the gene matches: 5. The CDR3 length is 17 residues.

This clone appeared once. The chain joins TRBV19 to TRBJ2-7; a possible D gene is TRBD2 (5 bases). This CDR3 comprises 14 residues. V gave up 3 bases and J gave up 1 base, with 10 bases separating them. CDR1 is LNHDA and CDR2 is SQIVND in the germline V gene (reference sequence). The CDR3 bases are TGTGCCAGTAGTATGTGGGGAGAATCCTACGAGCAGTACTTC. Its translation: CASSMWGESYEQYF.

This clone was counted once. The rearrangement links TRBV9 to TRBJ2-7, with 7 bases that match TRBD1. This CDR3 has 16 amino acids. With 0 bases clipped from V and 0 bases from J, the junction kept 6 bases outside the gene matches. Germline V lookup: CDR1 SGDLS, CDR2 YYNGEE. For the CDR3, the DNA is TGTGCCAGCAGCGTAGATCCGGGACAGAGCTCCTACGAGCAGTACTTC. Encoded protein: CASSVDPGQSSYEQYF.

The chain recombines TRBV28 with TRBJ1-2; TRBD1 agrees at 8 bases. The ends lost 6 bases at V and 8 bases at J; junction bases unmatched: 14. The germline V gene encodes CDR1 MDHEN and CDR2 SYDVKM. This CDR3 comprises 15 residues. CDR3 DNA: TGTGCCAGCAGCCTCCCGGGACAGGCATCTGGCGGCTACACCTTC. This gives the protein CASSLPGQASGGYTF.